The sequence of this T cell receptor (beta chain) was determined in a study of Graves' ophthalmopathy and Graves' hyperthyroidism. Germline CDR1 is DFQATT and CDR2 is SNEGSKA (reference sequence). V was pared by 5 bases and J by 0 bases, with 7 bases between. This CDR3 region has 12 residues. This clonotype showed up many times. Investigators amplified TCR beta CDR3 regions from RNA transcripts. Second-round multiplex PCR followed a first-round RT-PCR using HTBI primers. TCRdb re-called the multiplex PCR reads through MiXCR, storing one row per CDR3 protein. The profile shows 300,000 to 350,000 distinct CDR3 sequences, around a sixth of them singletons.

The rearrangement joins TRBV20-1 to TRBJ2-5; no definite D call. The source is an adult man with Graves' ophthalmopathy. The source material was peripheral blood. DNA of the CDR3: TGCAGTGCTGCAGAAAACCAAGAGACCCAGTACTTC. It specifies CSAAENQETQYF.